Shown below are 11 T cell receptor beta chains from a single sample sequenced in a study of identical twins. TCRdb re-analysed the 5' RACE reads in MiXCR, keeping a single row per CDR3 protein. The repertoire holds 220,000 or so distinct CDR3 sequences, with 7% as singletons. The same data also contributed to another study, on yellow fever vaccine responses in identical twins.

Sequenced sample: memory (CD45RO+) T cells sorted from blood. The receptors here all came from a woman aged 18-29 years in good health.

This clonotype was seen more than once but under ten times. The chain has TRBV24-1 and TRBJ1-1; 8 bases are a match to TRBD1. Trimming cost V 9 bases and J 2 bases; bases outside gene matches: 7. Germline V lookup: CDR1 KGHDR, CDR2 SFDVKD. The CDR3 runs to 14 residues. The CDR3 region is CATLGDRSNTEAFF. The CDR3 DNA reads TGTGCCACCCTGGGGGACAGGTCAAACACTGAAGCTTTCTTT.

At least ten counts were recorded for this clonotype. In DNA, the CDR3 is TGCGCCAGCAACCGGGGACAGTACCCTAATTCACCCCTCCACTTT. This encodes CASNRGQYPNSPLHF. The chain combines TRBV4-1 with TRBJ1-6; 7 nucleotides line up with TRBD1. CDR1 and CDR2 (germline): MGHRA, YSYEKL. The length of the CDR3 is 15 residues. The J segment lost 6 bases and the V segment lost 7 bases, leaving 9 bases of the junction unmatched.

The chain employs TRBV12-3 or TRBV12-4 and TRBJ2-4; TRBD2 is a possible D gene (5 bases). The V end was cut by 7 bases, the J end by 0 bases, with 7 bases between. This CDR3 comprises 13 residues. CDR3 loop: CASTGLAKNIQYF. CDR3 DNA: TGTGCCAGCACCGGACTAGCCAAAAACATTCAGTACTTC.

This clonotype was found a few times. The rearrangement uses TRBV27 and TRBJ2-5; D might be TRBD1 (6 bases). Trimming removed 5 bases at V and 1 base at J, with 11 bases between. CDR1 and CDR2 from the germline V gene are MNHEY and SMNVEV (reference sequence). This CDR3 region has 14 residues. The CDR3 sequence: CASSPAGVQETQYF. In DNA, the CDR3 is TGTGCCAGCAGTCCAGCAGGGGTCCAAGAGACCCAGTACTTC.

The V gene is TRBV29-1, the J gene TRBJ2-1, with 7 bases lining up with TRBD2. The CDR3 runs to 13 residues. V lost 6 bases and J lost 10; bases outside the gene matches: 12. Germline CDR1 reads SQVTM; CDR2 reads ANQGSEA. The CDR3 DNA follows: TGCAGCGTAGACGGGGGAGGGCCTAGAGAGCAGTTCTTC. This encodes CSVDGGGPREQFF.

This clonotype showed up just a few times. The V call is TRBV5-1, the J call TRBJ2-1; TRBD2 aligns across 9 bases. The germline CDR1 and CDR2 sequences are SGHRS and YFSETQ. V was clipped by 1 base and J by 5 bases; unmatched bases: 7. This CDR3 comprises 16 residues. CDR3 loop: CASSLWGTSIHNEQFF. CDR3 in DNA: TGCGCCAGCAGCTTGTGGGGGACTAGCATCCACAATGAGCAGTTCTTC.

V is TRBV10-2 and J is TRBJ2-7; D unclear. CDR3 size: 13 residues. Trimming left V 6 bases short and J 2 bases short, with 11 bases between. Germline loops: CDR1 WSHSY, CDR2 SAAADI. CDR3 bases: TGCGCCAGCAGAGAGCTAGGGACCTACGAGCAGTACTTC. This codes for CASRELGTYEQYF.

V is TRBV2 and J is TRBJ2-5, with D possibly TRBD1 on 6 matching bases. This CDR3 has 15 amino acids. Between the trimmed V and J ends, which lost 7 bases and 1 base, there was a span of 16 bases. The germline gives CDR1 SNHLY, CDR2 FYNNEI. CDR3 DNA sequence: TGTGCCAGCACACAGGAAACAGGGAGCCAAGAGACCCAGTACTTC. This sequence encodes CASTQETGSQETQYF.

This clonotype was detected ten times or more. J is TRBJ2-2 and V is TRBV20-1; D gene ambiguous. The CDR3 loop spans 14 amino acids. The germline V gene encodes CDR1 DFQATT and CDR2 SNEGSKA (reference sequence). Deletions cut 5 bases from V and 5 bases from J, with 15 bases between. The CDR3 DNA reads TGCAGTGCTCGATCCCCGGACGGGACCGGGGAGCTGTTTTTT. It encodes CSARSPDGTGELFF.

The gene calls are TRBV28 and TRBJ2-3; 7 positions match TRBD2. J lost 4 bases, V lost 4 bases, and 11 bases had no gene match. This CDR3 is built from 16 residues. Germline CDR1 reads MDHEN; CDR2 reads SYDVKM. Here the CDR3 reads CASSSPREAGPDTQYF. In DNA, the CDR3 is TGTGCCAGCAGTTCCCCCCGGGAAGCGGGACCAGATACGCAGTATTTT.

This clonotype was seen repeatedly, ten times or more. The chain links TRBV12-3 or TRBV12-4 to TRBJ2-7, with 7 bases identical to TRBD1. The V gene end was trimmed by 5 bases and the J gene end by 5 bases; junction bases not matched to a gene: 9. The CDR3 runs to 14 residues. Here the CDR3 DNA reads TGTGCCAGCAGTCCTACGAGGGGGCCCAACGAGCAGTACTTC. Encoded protein: CASSPTRGPNEQYF.